A selection of T cell receptor beta chains follows, all from one sample in a study of OX40 agonist ivuxolimab in advanced cancers. Profiled with immunoSEQ multiplex PCR; TCRdb holds only in-frame clones, not every one. The repertoire holds fewer than 25,000 clones, with 83% as singletons. The material was CD4+ or CD8+ T cells sorted from blood, obtained in a trial of the OX40 agonist ivuxolimab. Receptors originate from an adult with an advanced solid tumor such as melanoma, head and neck, liver or kidney cancer. The CDR3 runs from the conserved cysteine through the conserved F or W. The D gene is left open where the match is weak. The listing skips clone size in some rows; elsewhere it reads once, few, many or a size class.

abundance: .; d_gene: TRBD1; v_gene: TRBV7-9; j_gene: TRBJ2-7; CDR3aa: CASSPLVGRGSYEQYF; CDR3nt: TGTGCCAGCAGCCCTCTGGTGGGCAGGGGGTCCTACGAGCAGTACTTC
abundance: .; d_gene: TRBD1; v_gene: TRBV7-3; j_gene: TRBJ2-3; CDR3aa: CASSLTPTGYGTDTQYF; CDR3nt: TGTGCCAGCAGCTTAACCCCGACAGGGTATGGCACAGATACGCAGTATTTT
abundance: .; d_gene: .; v_gene: TRBV11-3; j_gene: TRBJ1-2; CDR3aa: CASSLVGNYGYTF; CDR3nt: TGTGCCAGCAGCTTAGTGGGTAACTATGGCTACACCTTC
abundance: .; d_gene: .; v_gene: TRBV4-1; j_gene: TRBJ2-7; CDR3aa: CASSQGTYEQYF; CDR3nt: TGCGCCAGCAGCCAAGGCACCTACGAGCAGTACTTC
abundance: medium-sized; d_gene: TRBD1; v_gene: TRBV5-5; j_gene: TRBJ2-1; CDR3aa: CASSWPGQGARNEQFF; CDR3nt: TGTGCCAGCAGCTGGCCGGGACAGGGGGCGCGGAATGAGCAGTTCTTC
abundance: .; d_gene: TRBD2; v_gene: TRBV7-9; j_gene: TRBJ2-5; CDR3aa: CASSPVAGTSGETQYF; CDR3nt: TGTGCCAGCAGCCCCGTAGCCGGGACTAGCGGGGAGACCCAGTACTTC
abundance: .; d_gene: .; v_gene: TRBV4-1; j_gene: TRBJ2-3; CDR3aa: CASSQDGAGTTDTQYF; CDR3nt: TGCGCCAGCAGCCAAGATGGGGCGGGCACCACAGATACGCAGTATTTT
abundance: few; d_gene: .; v_gene: TRBV4-2; j_gene: TRBJ1-1; CDR3aa: CASSPNSGTEAFF; CDR3nt: TGTGCCAGCAGCCCCAATTCCGGGACTGAAGCTTTCTTT
abundance: .; d_gene: .; v_gene: TRBV5-1; j_gene: TRBJ2-7; CDR3aa: CASSLVANYEQYF; CDR3nt: TGCGCCAGCAGCTTGGTGGCCAACTACGAGCAGTACTTC
abundance: .; d_gene: TRBD1; v_gene: TRBV9; j_gene: TRBJ1-2; CDR3aa: CASSGTRQGAWGGYTF; CDR3nt: TGTGCCAGCAGCGGGACTAGACAGGGGGCTTGGGGTGGCTACACCTTC
abundance: .; d_gene: .; v_gene: TRBV9; j_gene: TRBJ1-2; CDR3aa: CASSDSPGQYYGYTF; CDR3nt: TGTGCCAGCAGCGACTCTCCGGGGCAGTACTATGGCTACACCTTC